Below are 30 T cell receptor beta chains sequenced from a single sample in a study of T cells after yellow fever vaccination. MiXCR, run by TCRdb on the 5' RACE reads, gives a single entry per CDR3 protein. The table records roughly 330,000 distinct CDR3 sequences, around 7.3% of them present only once. The sample was PBMCs, taken around 45 days after the first yellow fever vaccination. These receptors originate from a man younger than 35 who received the YFV17D yellow fever vaccine.

This clonotype was found a few times. The chain combines TRBV5-1 with TRBJ2-5; 7 bases agree with TRBD1. The CDR3 has 14 residues. CDR1 SGHRS and CDR2 YFSETQ come from the germline V gene. V trimming: 4 bases; J trimming: 2 bases; junction bases outside the gene matches: 5. CDR3: CASSGGQTQETQYF. The CDR3 bases are TGCGCCAGCAGCGGGGGACAGACACAAGAGACCCAGTACTTC.

This clonotype was found many times. DNA of the CDR3: TGCGCCAGCAGCTTGGTGGTAGGAACCAACACCGGGGAGCTGTTTTTT. It codes for CASSLVVGTNTGELFF. V usage is TRBV5-1 and J usage is TRBJ2-2; no firm D call. Trimming took off 0 bases at V and 2 bases at J, with 11 bases between the two ends. The CDR3 extends over 16 amino acids. Germline assignment: CDR1 SGHRS and CDR2 YFSETQ. The variable domain in full, with the rest retrieved from reference TRBV5-1 and TRBJ2-2, is KAGVTQTPRYLIKTRGQQVTLSCSPISGHRSVSWYQQTPGQGLQFLFEYFSETQRNKGNFPGRFSGRQFSNSRSEMNVSTLELGDSALYLCASSLVVGTNTGELFFGEGSRLTVL.

The chain carries TRBV5-4 and TRBJ2-3; D possibly corresponds to TRBD1 (8 bases). Germline CDR1 is SGHNT and CDR2 is YYREEE (reference sequence). V was clipped by 4 bases and J by 2 bases, with 17 bases between them. The CDR3 covers 16 residues. Here the CDR3 DNA reads TGTGCCAGCAGCCCGGGGGGACAGGCCTACACAGATACGCAGTATTTT. Protein: CASSPGGQAYTDTQYF.

At least ten counts were recorded for this clonotype. The J gene is TRBJ1-5, the V gene TRBV20-1, with 8 bases identical to TRBD1. V dropped 6 bases and J dropped 2; count of bases not matched to a gene: 6. The germline V gene encodes CDR1 DFQATT and CDR2 SNEGSKA (reference sequence). CDR3 size: 14 residues. CDR3: CSATRDRRNQPQHF. CDR3 nucleotides: TGCAGTGCAACCCGGGACAGGCGCAATCAGCCCCAGCATTTT.

This clonotype was counted a few times. V usage is TRBV28 and J usage is TRBJ1-5, with unresolved D. CDR1 is MDHEN and CDR2 is SYDVKM in the germline V gene. The CDR3 runs to 13 residues. The V gene lost 5 bases and the J gene lost 9 bases, with 14 bases spanning the gap. CDR3 protein: CASSPVQRWPQHF. For the CDR3, the DNA is TGTGCCAGCAGTCCCGTTCAAAGGTGGCCCCAGCATTTT.

The genes are TRBV27 and TRBJ2-1; 14 nucleotides match TRBD2. The V and J ends lost 6 bases and 12 bases, in that order; junction bases with no gene match: 19. CDR1 and CDR2 from the germline V gene are MNHEY and SMNVEV (reference sequence). This CDR3 comprises 18 residues. CDR3 loop: CASSTYGTQTSGGATQFF. The CDR3 DNA reads TGTGCCAGCAGCACCTACGGGACGCAGACTAGCGGGGGGGCCACGCAGTTCTTC.

This clonotype was seen repeatedly, ten times or more. The chain joins TRBV4-3 to TRBJ2-5; D remains unclear. The CDR3 has 14 amino acids. Trimming stripped 2 bases from V and 4 bases from J, with 11 bases between. The germline V gene encodes CDR1 LGHNA and CDR2 YSLEER. For the CDR3, the DNA is TGCGCCAGCAGCCAATCCCGGGTTTCAGAGACCCAGTACTTC. Encoded protein: CASSQSRVSETQYF.

This clonotype showed up just a few times. The chain couples TRBV6-5 to TRBJ1-5; D unclear. The germline V gene has CDR1 MNHEY and CDR2 SVGAGI. CDR3 length: 12 amino acids. V shed 2 bases and J shed 4 bases, with 3 bases lying between them. For the CDR3, the DNA is TGTGCCAGCAGTTACAATAATCAGCCCCAGCATTTT. It specifies CASSYNNQPQHF.

Only a few counts were recorded for this clonotype. The chain combines TRBV10-2 with TRBJ2-3, with no clear D. CDR3 length equals 11 residues. Trimming pared 10 bases from V and 5 bases from J, leaving 10 bases between. The germline gives CDR1 WSHSY, CDR2 SAAADI. The CDR3: CATSPGDTQYF. The CDR3, as DNA: TGCGCCACCTCCCCAGGAGATACGCAGTATTTT.

This clonotype came up a few times. The J gene is TRBJ2-3, the V gene TRBV5-1; 8 nucleotides agree with TRBD2. Trimming at V came to 0 bases and at J to 0 bases, leaving 12 bases not matched to a gene. The CDR3 is 19 residues long. Germline-derived CDR1 and CDR2 are SGHRS and YFSETQ. This chain's CDR3 is CASSLVAGGAPVSTDTQYF. The CDR3, as DNA: TGCGCCAGCAGCTTGGTGGCCGGGGGGGCCCCTGTAAGCACAGATACGCAGTATTTT.

This clonotype came up a few times. CDR3 sequence reads: CASSRTSPFTDTQYF. In DNA form, the CDR3 reads TGTGCCAGCAGCCGGACATCGCCTTTCACAGATACGCAGTATTTT. V gene TRBV7-6 combines with J gene TRBJ2-3, with D maybe TRBD1 (5 bases). The CDR3 consists of 15 residues. Germline lookup yields CDR1 SGHVS and CDR2 FNYEAQ. Trimming shortened V by 5 bases and J by 2 bases, and 14 bases separated the two germline ends. The whole variable domain, filled in from reference TRBV7-6 and TRBJ2-3, reads GAGVSQSPRYKVTKRGQDVALRCDPISGHVSLYWYRQALGQGPEFLTYFNYEAQQDKSGLPNDRFSAERPEGSISTLTIQRTEQRDSAMYRCASSRTSPFTDTQYFGPGTRLTVL.

This clonotype was detected a few times. This rearrangement joins TRBV7-2 to TRBJ1-2, with D unresolved. V was cut by 0 bases and J by 5 bases, with 10 bases left in between. From germline, CDR1 is SGHTA and CDR2 FQGNSA. The CDR3 extends over 14 amino acids. The CDR3 DNA reads as TGTGCCAGCAGCTTAGCTGAAGTAGGGTATGGCTACACCTTC. Encoded protein: CASSLAEVGYGYTF.

The V call is TRBV12-3 or TRBV12-4, the J call TRBJ2-7; D is possibly TRBD1 (5 bases). The CDR3 is 12 residues long. V was pared by 6 bases and J by 6 bases, with 12 bases between. CDR3 nucleotide sequence: TGTGCCAGCAGCTACGACAGTGGCGAGCAGTACGTC. The encoded protein is CASSYDSGEQYV.

This clonotype was seen a few times. The J gene is TRBJ1-5, the V gene TRBV28, with unresolved D. CDR3 length: 14 residues. Looked up from germline, CDR1 is MDHEN and CDR2 is SYDVKM. V was cut by 3 bases and J by 6 bases, with 12 bases left in between. The CDR3 DNA reads as TGTGCCAGCAGTTTTCCCGCCCCAATTCAGCCCCAGCATTTT. It specifies CASSFPAPIQPQHF.

This clonotype has more than one count but fewer than ten. The chain links TRBV7-9 to TRBJ2-2; D call uncertain. The CDR3 contains 13 residues. V was trimmed by 7 bases and J by 4 bases, leaving 10 bases between them. Germline loops: CDR1 SEHNR, CDR2 FQNEAQ (reference sequence). The CDR3 DNA sequence: TGTGCCAGCATCACCGAGGCCACCGGGGAGCTGTTTTTT. It yields the protein CASITEATGELFF. The full variable domain, with the rest looked up from reference TRBV7-9 and TRBJ2-2, is DTGVSQNPRHKITKRGQNVTFRCDPISEHNRLYWYRQTLGQGPEFLTYFQNEAQLEKSRLLSDRFSAERPKGSFSTLEIQRTEQGDSAMYLCASITEATGELFFGEGSRLTVL.

This clonotype occurred a few times. This sequence joins TRBV5-6 and TRBJ2-1; TRBD1 matches at 10 bases. V shed 0 bases, J shed 7 bases, and the junction held 4 bases outside the gene matches. The CDR3 contains 15 residues. CDR1 SGHDT and CDR2 YYEEEE come from the germline V gene. The CDR3 DNA reads as TGTGCCAGCAGCTTGGGGGACAGGGGTGCGAATGAGCAGTTCTTC. Translating gives CASSLGDRGANEQFF.

This clonotype was picked up a small number of times. The genes are TRBV11-2 and TRBJ2-1, with 7 bases fitting TRBD1. The V gene's germline CDR1 is SGHAT and CDR2 FQNNGV. Germline trimming cut 5 bases from V and 2 bases from J; bases unmatched to any gene: 9. The CDR3 length is 16 residues. In DNA, the CDR3 is TGTGCCAGCAGCGTAACAGGGGAATACCCCTACAATGAGCAGTTCTTC. Protein sequence: CASSVTGEYPYNEQFF. Variable domain in full (rest from reference TRBV11-2 and TRBJ2-1): EAGVAQSPRYKIIEKRQSVAFWCNPISGHATLYWYQQILGQGPKLLIQFQNNGVVDDSQLPKDRFSAERLKGVDSTLKIQPAKLEDSAVYLCASSVTGEYPYNEQFFGPGTRLTVL.

This clonotype was detected only a few times. The chain is built from TRBV7-6 and TRBJ2-1, with 7 positions matching TRBD2. J gave up 8 bases and V 5 bases, and 6 bases lay outside the gene matches. There are 13 residues in the CDR3. Germline lookup yields CDR1 SGHVS and CDR2 FNYEAQ. CDR3 sequence reads: CASSRLADDEQFF. Here the CDR3 DNA reads TGTGCCAGCAGCAGACTAGCAGACGATGAGCAGTTCTTC.

The rearrangement uses TRBV29-1 and TRBJ2-7; D is possibly TRBD1 or TRBD2 (5 bases each). The germline V and J ends were trimmed by 3 bases and 2 bases, with 8 bases remaining between them. The CDR3 has 12 amino acids. CDR1 is SQVTM, CDR2 ANQGSEA, per germline. Here the CDR3 reads CSVDMGPYEQYF. The CDR3 DNA follows: TGCAGCGTTGATATGGGACCCTACGAGCAGTACTTC.

The V and J genes are TRBV11-1 and TRBJ2-3, with D perhaps TRBD1 or TRBD2 (5 bases each). The CDR3 has 18 residues. Germline assignment: CDR1 SGHAT and CDR2 FQDESV (reference sequence). Trimming shortened V by 1 base and J by 5 bases, and 22 bases separated the two germline ends. The CDR3 protein is CASSLGSGLAPREDTQYF. The CDR3 DNA sequence: TGTGCCAGCAGCTTAGGGTCAGGGCTAGCCCCCCGGGAAGATACGCAGTATTTT.

The V gene is TRBV7-2, the J gene TRBJ1-2; maybe TRBD1 (5 bases). With 4 bases removed from V and 7 bases from J, the gap between germline ends came to 19 bases. In germline, CDR1 is SGHTA, CDR2 FQGNSA. The CDR3 contains 15 residues. CDR3 nucleotide sequence: TGTGCCAGCAGCTCCGGGACGGGAGCCGGCGGTGGCTACACCTTC. It specifies CASSSGTGAGGGYTF.

This clonotype was seen a handful of times. This chain uses TRBV20-1 with TRBJ2-2; unclear D gene. The CDR3 contains 16 residues. V dropped 0 bases and J dropped 5 bases, with 16 bases sitting between them. Germline values: CDR1 DFQATT, CDR2 SNEGSKA (reference sequence). The CDR3 reads CSARDLGRDWTGELFF. In DNA form, the CDR3 reads TGCAGTGCTAGAGATCTAGGAAGGGATTGGACCGGGGAGCTGTTTTTT.

This clonotype was seen more than once but under ten times. The gene calls are TRBV7-3 and TRBJ2-1; 15 nucleotides match TRBD2. Germline loops: CDR1 SGHTA, CDR2 FQGTGA. The CDR3 contains 19 residues. J gave up 0 bases and V 5 bases, and 8 bases lay outside the gene matches. The CDR3 here is CASSQAGLAGGNSYNEQFF. CDR3 DNA: TGTGCCAGCAGCCAGGCCGGACTAGCGGGGGGGAACTCCTACAATGAGCAGTTCTTC.

There are many counts of this clonotype. This chain links TRBV28 with TRBJ2-7; TRBD2 matches 10 bases. The V and J ends lost 9 bases and 2 bases, in that order; junction bases with no gene match: 10. CDR3 size: 15 residues. Germline lookup yields CDR1 MDHEN and CDR2 SYDVKM. The CDR3 spells CASEAGGGAPYEQYV. The CDR3 DNA follows: TGTGCCAGTGAAGCGGGGGGGGGAGCACCCTACGAGCAGTACGTC.

This clonotype was recorded many times. The genes are TRBV3-1 and TRBJ1-1; no reliable D call. Germline-derived CDR1 and CDR2 are LGHDT and YNNKEL (reference sequence). Trimming shortened V by 1 base and J by 2 bases, and 5 bases separated the two germline ends. The CDR3 has 13 amino acids. The CDR3 sequence: CASSQAPNTEAFF. The CDR3 DNA is TGTGCCAGCAGCCAAGCGCCTAACACTGAAGCTTTCTTT.

Ten or more counts support this clonotype. The rearrangement links TRBV5-1 to TRBJ2-3; D might be TRBD1 (5 bases). V was shortened by 4 bases and J by 4 bases, with 13 bases between the two germline ends. The CDR3 runs to 14 residues. Germline CDR1 reads SGHRS; CDR2 reads YFSETQ. The CDR3 coding sequence is TGCGCCAGCAGCCCGGCCGGACATCCAGATACGCAGTATTTT. It yields the protein CASSPAGHPDTQYF.

This clonotype was recorded many times. The chain joins TRBV5-4 to TRBJ2-5, with no clear D. V lost 0 bases to trimming and J lost 7 bases, with 13 bases between them. CDR1 is SGHNT, CDR2 YYREEE, per germline (reference sequence). CDR3 length: 14 residues. The CDR3 sequence: CASSLGLGRRTQYF. CDR3 DNA: TGTGCCAGCAGCTTGGGGCTAGGCCGGAGGACCCAGTACTTC. Using reference TRBV5-4 and TRBJ2-5 for the parts outside the CDR3, the full variable domain is ETGVTQSPTHLIKTRGQQVTLRCSSQSGHNTVSWYQQALGQGPQFIFQYYREEENGRGNFPPRFSGLQFPNYSSELNVNALELDDSALYLCASSLGLGRRTQYFGPGTRLLVL.

This clonotype was counted at least ten times. This chain joins TRBV5-6 and TRBJ1-1; D is undetermined. Looked up from germline, CDR1 is SGHDT and CDR2 is YYEEEE. Trimming pared 2 bases from V and 1 base from J, leaving 9 bases between. This CDR3 is built from 14 residues. CDR3 sequence: CASSFITGNTEAFF. CDR3 coding DNA: TGTGCCAGCAGCTTTATCACTGGGAACACTGAAGCTTTCTTT.

The rearrangement uses TRBV20-1 and TRBJ1-5, with TRBD1 matching over 7 bases. The V gene end was trimmed by 1 base and the J gene end by 5 bases; junction bases not matched to a gene: 11. Germline-derived CDR1 and CDR2 are DFQATT and SNEGSKA (reference sequence). This CDR3 is built from 16 residues. In DNA form, the CDR3 reads TGCAGTGCTAGAGGAAACGACAGGGCTGCGGATCAGCCCCAGCATTTT. It specifies CSARGNDRAADQPQHF.

This clonotype showed up just a few times. The rearrangement uses TRBV12-3 or TRBV12-4 and TRBJ2-4; TRBD1 matches 8 bases. Germline trimming cut 6 bases from V and 3 bases from J; bases unmatched to any gene: 10. This CDR3 contains 16 residues. The CDR3 region is CASRRRGQGDKNIQYF. DNA of the CDR3: TGTGCCAGCAGGCGCCGAGGACAGGGAGACAAAAACATTCAGTACTTC.